The clone carrying this T cell receptor beta chain was counted many times. Diagnosis relied on clinical symptoms, serum thyroxine and TRAb, thyroid ultrasound and orbital computed tomography. RNA transcripts were the template for amplifying TCR beta CDR3 regions. In the first-round RT-PCR of the TCR CDR3, the HTBI primer set was used. TCRdb re-called the multiplex PCR reads through MiXCR, storing one row per CDR3 protein. Among a few hundred thousand distinct CDR3 sequences, 14% were seen once, and the ten largest hold more than 5%. These data come from a study of T cells in Graves' hyperthyroidism and ophthalmopathy. The germline gives CDR1 MDHEN, CDR2 SYDVKM. CDR3 length: 16 residues. V lost 2 bases to trimming and J lost 6 bases; unmatched junction nucleotides: 10.

Sequencing used blood. The TCR sequence derives from a woman in her 30s with Graves' hyperthyroidism that later progressed to Graves' ophthalmopathy. The chain joins TRBV28 to TRBJ1-2, with TRBD1 matching over 9 bases. CDR3 nucleotide sequence: TGTGCCAGCAGTTTACCCCGCGGGACAGGGAACGATGGCTACACCTTC. Translating gives CASSLPRGTGNDGYTF.